This T cell receptor (beta chain) was obtained from a study of shared clonotypes between healthy human individuals. Across the whole study: There were three CD4 naive, three CD4 memory, two CD8 naive and one CD8 memory plates per donor. Study-level findings and limits: Clonotype sharing across a few donors was observed for 4.5% to 6.5% of naive CD4 clonotypes. Clonotype sharing levels among donors were expected to vary with sequencing depth. The study generally estimated greater richness for naive than memory subsets.

Method: immunoSEQ multiplex PCR; TCRdb's copy keeps in-frame clones and lacks some. The repertoire holds 950,000 to 1,100,000 clones, with approximately 80% as singletons. A note on this clone: As yet, its antigen is unknown.

The CDR3 extends over 14 amino acids. V shed 8 bases and J shed 5 bases, with 16 bases lying between them. CDR1 is MNHEY and CDR2 is SVGAGI in the germline V gene. The source material was memory CD4+ T cells from PBMCs. Subset noted: CD45RA-negative fraction. This rearrangement joins TRBV6-5 to TRBJ1-5; D is uncertain. This sequence was found in a man aged 18-30 years in good health. Some clones in this sample may be carry-over from other donors' samples. CDR3 amino acids: CASGEGSLDQPQHF. In nucleotides, the CDR3 is TGTGCCAGCGGGGAGGGTAGTCTGGATCAGCCCCAGCATTTT.